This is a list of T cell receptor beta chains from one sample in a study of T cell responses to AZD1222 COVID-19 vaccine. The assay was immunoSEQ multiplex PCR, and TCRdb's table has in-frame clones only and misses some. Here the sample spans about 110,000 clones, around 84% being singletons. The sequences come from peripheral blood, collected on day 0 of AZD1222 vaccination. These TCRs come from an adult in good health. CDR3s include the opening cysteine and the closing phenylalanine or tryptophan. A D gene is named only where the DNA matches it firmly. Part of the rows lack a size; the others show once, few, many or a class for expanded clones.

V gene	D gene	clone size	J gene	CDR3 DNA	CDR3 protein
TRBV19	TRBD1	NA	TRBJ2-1	TGTGCCAGTGGGACAGGGGGTTCCTCCTACAATGAGCAGTTCTTC	CASGTGGSSYNEQFF
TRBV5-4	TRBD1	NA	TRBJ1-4	TGTGCCAGCAGCACGGGACAGGCAACTAATGAAAAACTGTTTTTT	CASSTGQATNEKLFF
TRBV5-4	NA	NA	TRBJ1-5	TGTGCCAGCAGCTTGGAGAGGGCCAGGGACAATCAGCCCCAGCATTTT	CASSLERARDNQPQHF
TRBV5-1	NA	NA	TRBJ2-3	TGCGCCAGCAAGGATGCACCATCCACAGATACGCAGTATTTT	CASKDAPSTDTQYF
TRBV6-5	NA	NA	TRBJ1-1	TGTGCCAGCAGGCAGCGGAGGGGCGGGGATGAAGCTTTCTTT	CASRQRRGGDEAFF
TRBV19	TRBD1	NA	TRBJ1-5	TGTGCCAGCCGGGACAGCCAAAGAGTTAGCAATCAGCCCCAGCATTTT	CASRDSQRVSNQPQHF
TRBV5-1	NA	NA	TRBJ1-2	TGCGCCAGCAGCTCCCATACAGGGCGGCGAGACTATGGCTACACCTTC	CASSSHTGRRDYGYTF
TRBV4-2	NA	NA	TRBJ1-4	TGTGCCAGCAGCCACGAGAATGGAGCAGGGGCAACTAATGAAAAACTGTTTTTT	CASSHENGAGATNEKLFF
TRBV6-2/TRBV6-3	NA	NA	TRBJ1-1	TGTGCCAGCAGTTATACCACCGGCACTGAAGCTTTCTTT	CASSYTTGTEAFF
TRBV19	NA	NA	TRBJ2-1	TGTGCCAGTAGGACCAGGGGTGAGCAGTTCTTC	CASRTRGEQFF
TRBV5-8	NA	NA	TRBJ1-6	TGTGCCAGCAGCTTGGGGCAGGCCCTGAAAGGATCCTATAATTCACCCCTCCACTTT	CASSLGQALKGSYNSPLHF
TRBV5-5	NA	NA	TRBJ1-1	TGTGCCAGCAGCTTGGGGGGCCTGATCACTGAAGCTTTCTTT	CASSLGGLITEAFF
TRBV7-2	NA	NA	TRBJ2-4	TGTGCCAGCAGCTTAGCGGACGCGTTAAACATTCAGTACTTC	CASSLADALNIQYF
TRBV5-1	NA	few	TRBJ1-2	TGCGCCAGCAGCCCGGAGGGGGAAGATCCGGGAGCCCTCTATGGCTACACCTTC	CASSPEGEDPGALYGYTF
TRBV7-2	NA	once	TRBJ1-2	TGTGCCAGCAGCTTAGGTTACAGGGACTATGGCTACACCTTC	CASSLGYRDYGYTF
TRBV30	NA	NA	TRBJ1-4	TGTGCCTGGAGTGATCAGGGGATGGGTGAAAAACTGTTTTTT	CAWSDQGMGEKLFF
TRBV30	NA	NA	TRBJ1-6	TGTGCCTGGAGTGTACGGGGGGGACGGAAAAATTCACCCCTCCACTTT	CAWSVRGGRKNSPLHF
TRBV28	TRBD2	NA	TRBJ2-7	TGTGCCAGCAGCCAAGGGACTATCCAGTACGAGCAGTACTTC	CASSQGTIQYEQYF
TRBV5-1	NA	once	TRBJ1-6	TGCGCCAGCAGCTTGGAGGCAGGTTATAATTCACCCCTCCACTTT	CASSLEAGYNSPLHF
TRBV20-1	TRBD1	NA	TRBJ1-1	TGCAGTGCTTCAGACAGGGGGGAAGCTTTCTTT	CSASDRGEAFF
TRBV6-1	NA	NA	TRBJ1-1	TGTGCCAGCAGTGAACTTACAGTTGAAGCTTTCTTT	CASSELTVEAFF
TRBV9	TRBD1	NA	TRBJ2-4	TGTGCCAGCAGCGTAGTCGGACAGGGGGCGAAAAACATTCAGTACTTC	CASSVVGQGAKNIQYF
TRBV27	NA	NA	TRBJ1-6	TGTGCCAGCAGTTTGAGGGCACCTATTTCACCCCTCCACTTT	CASSLRAPISPLHF
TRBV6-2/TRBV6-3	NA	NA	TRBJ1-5	TGTGCCAGCAGTGGTCCCCACACAGGGCCCTATCAGCCCCAGCATTTT	CASSGPHTGPYQPQHF
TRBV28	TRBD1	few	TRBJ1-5	TGTGCCAGCATCGAAGCAGGGGGAGGACAGCCCCAGCATTTT	CASIEAGGGQPQHF
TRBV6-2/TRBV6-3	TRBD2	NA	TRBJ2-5	TGTGCCAGCAGTGACCCGGCCGGGACTAGTCATAGAGAGACCCAGTACTTC	CASSDPAGTSHRETQYF
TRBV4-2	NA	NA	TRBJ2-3	TGTGCCAGCAGCCAAGATCGAGCGTCGACTAGCACAGATACGCAGTATTTT	CASSQDRASTSTDTQYF
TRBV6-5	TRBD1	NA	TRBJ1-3	TGTGCCAGCAGTTCGACAGGGCTCGGAAACACCATATATTTT	CASSSTGLGNTIYF
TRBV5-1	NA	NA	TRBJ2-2	TGCGCCAGCAGCTTGGTTGGGGGGAGCACCGGGGAGCTGTTTTTT	CASSLVGGSTGELFF
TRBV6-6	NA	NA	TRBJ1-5	TGTGCCAGCAGTTACCGGGACGTAAATAGCAATCAGCCCCAGCATTTT	CASSYRDVNSNQPQHF
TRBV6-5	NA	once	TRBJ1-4	TGTGCCAGCACCAAAATAGGGGTTCGTGATGAAAAACTGTTTTTT	CASTKIGVRDEKLFF
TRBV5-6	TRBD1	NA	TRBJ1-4	TGTGCCAGCAGCTTGCAGGGGGCTAATGAAAAACTGTTTTTT	CASSLQGANEKLFF
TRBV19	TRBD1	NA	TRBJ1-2	TGTGCCAGTAGTCCGGGGACAGATACTAACTATGGCTACACCTTC	CASSPGTDTNYGYTF
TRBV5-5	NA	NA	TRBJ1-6	TGTGCCAGCAATTCCGTGGGGACAAGGACCCTCCACTTT	CASNSVGTRTLHF
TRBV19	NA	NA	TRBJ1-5	TGTGCCAGTAGCAGAACCCCACAGGGTGGATATAGCAATCAGCCCCAGCATTTT	CASSRTPQGGYSNQPQHF
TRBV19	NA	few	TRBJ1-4	TGTGCCAGTAGTAATACCCGGACTAATGAAAAACTGTTTTTT	CASSNTRTNEKLFF
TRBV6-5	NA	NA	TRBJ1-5	TGTGCCAGCAATAAGGATTTTTATAGCAATCAGCCCCAGCATTTT	CASNKDFYSNQPQHF
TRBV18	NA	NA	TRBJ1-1	TGTGCCAGCTCACCAGCCCAGGGAGACCTTGAAGCTTTCTTT	CASSPAQGDLEAFF
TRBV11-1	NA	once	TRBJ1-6	TGTGCCAGCAGCTTAGGTCTCGCCGAGAATTCACCCCTCCACTTT	CASSLGLAENSPLHF
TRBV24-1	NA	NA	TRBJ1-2	TGTGCCACCAGTGACGACTCCTATGGCTACACCTTC	CATSDDSYGYTF
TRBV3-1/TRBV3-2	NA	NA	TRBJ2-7	TGTGCCAGCAGCCAAGCCGGGCCGGGGAGATCCTACGAGCAGTACTTC	CASSQAGPGRSYEQYF
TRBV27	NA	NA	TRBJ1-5	TGTGCCAGCAGTTCTGGGATCTATAGCAATCAGCCCCAGCATTTT	CASSSGIYSNQPQHF
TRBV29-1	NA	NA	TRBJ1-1	TGCAGCGCCTACTACCTCGGGATAAGGTCGTCTGAAGCTTTCTTT	CSAYYLGIRSSEAFF
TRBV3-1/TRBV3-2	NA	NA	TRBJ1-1	TGTGCCAGCAGCCTGCCAGGGCGCACTGAAGCTTTCTTT	CASSLPGRTEAFF
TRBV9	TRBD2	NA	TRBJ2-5	TGTGCCAGCAGCGAGAGGACTAGCGGGTACCAAGAGACCCAGTACTTC	CASSERTSGYQETQYF
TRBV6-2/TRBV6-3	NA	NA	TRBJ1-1	TGTGCCAGCAGTTATCCCCTCTCGGGGCCTGAAGCTTTCTTT	CASSYPLSGPEAFF
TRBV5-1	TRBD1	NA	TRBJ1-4	TGCGCCAGCAGCCGACAGGGGGGTGGAGAAAAACTGTTTTTT	CASSRQGGGEKLFF
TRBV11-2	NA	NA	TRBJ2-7	TGTGCCAGCAGCTTAGTGTTACAGCCCACCTACGAGCAGTACTTC	CASSLVLQPTYEQYF
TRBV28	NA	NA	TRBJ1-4	TGTGCCAGCAGTTTCTCCCCAGGGGCTGAAAAACTGTTTTTT	CASSFSPGAEKLFF
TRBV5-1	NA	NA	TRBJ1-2	TGCGCCAGCAGCTTCTCACCACTTGGTAACTATGGCTACACCTTC	CASSFSPLGNYGYTF
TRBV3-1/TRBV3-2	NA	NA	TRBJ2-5	TGTGCCAGCAGCCAAGGAAGGACATTCCAAGAGACCCAGTACTTC	CASSQGRTFQETQYF
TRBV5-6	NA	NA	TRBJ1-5	TGTGCCAGCAGCCTCGGGTCGGGTTCAGGGATGAGCAATCAGCCCCAGCATTTT	CASSLGSGSGMSNQPQHF
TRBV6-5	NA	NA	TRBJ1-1	TGTGCCAGCAGTTACACTCGAGGCGGATATGAAGCTTTCTTT	CASSYTRGGYEAFF
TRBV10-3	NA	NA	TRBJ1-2	TGTGCCATCAGTGACGGTGACTATGGCTACACCTTC	CAISDGDYGYTF